These 3 T cell receptor beta chains share one sample of origin, sequenced in a study of human versus mouse CDR3 diversity and MHC coevolution. Produced via immunoSEQ multiplex PCR; TCRdb's table is partial and in-frame only. The sample holds about 83,000 clones, roughly 90% seen once. The sequenced material came from naive CD4+ T cells from blood. Subset in this sample: CD45RO-negative CD62L-positive naive CD4 T cells. The receptors here all came from a person aged 25 to 69 in good health.

Note on this clone: The sample carries other DNA sequences with the same CDR3. This chain links TRBV5-1 with TRBJ2-7; possible D gene TRBD1, 5 bases. This CDR3 comprises 12 residues. CDR1 is SGHRS and CDR2 is YFSETQ in the germline V gene. The V and J ends lost 4 bases and 5 bases respectively, with 10 bases between them. CDR3 region: CASSLQGNEQYF. In DNA form, the CDR3 reads TGCGCCAGCAGCCTCCAGGGTAACGAGCAGTACTTC.

This clone was counted once. The junction departs from the called germline gene at one end, perhaps through a read error. The chain links TRBV27 to TRBJ2-6; weak D call: TRBD1 (6 bases). Germline CDR1 reads MNHEY; CDR2 reads SMNVEV (reference sequence). There are 18 residues in the CDR3. The CDR3 reads CASSRRTETHSRANVLTF. The CDR3 DNA reads as TGTGCCAGCAGTCGGCGGACAGAAACCCACTCTCGGGCCAACGTCCTGACTTTC.

This chain links TRBV5-1 with TRBJ2-7; 9 bases align to TRBD1. This CDR3 comprises 14 residues. Germline CDR1 reads SGHRS; CDR2 reads YFSETQ. The junction had 6 bases not matched to a gene; V was cut back by 8 bases and J by 0 bases. In nucleotides, the CDR3 is TGCGCCAGTACAAAGGGACAGGGCTCCTACGAGCAGTACTTC. Translating gives CASTKGQGSYEQYF.